This T cell receptor beta chain was captured in a study of shared clonotypes between healthy human individuals. For the study at large: CD8 memory received one plate per donor, CD8 naive two, CD4 memory three and CD4 naive three. The study's findings and limits: Among non-shared clonotypes, generation probabilities were lower than among those shared by all four donors. Naive subsets generally had larger estimated richness than memory subsets.

CDR3 length: 16 amino acids. CDR1 is MDHEN, CDR2 SYDVKM, per germline. V trimming: 6 bases; J trimming: 4 bases; junction bases outside the gene matches: 15. CD45RO negativity and positive selection for CCR7 defined naive CD8 cells, a population that excluded terminally differentiated effector memory CD45RA+ cells. This clone was detected once. The antigen is unknown. Researchers ran the assay at a deep level. Repertoires were generated with immunoSEQ multiplex PCR, while TCRdb's copy carries only in-frame clones and drops some. The profile shows around 2.1 million clones, roughly 91% of them singletons.

Sequenced material: naive CD8+ T cells from PBMCs. The chain combines TRBV28 with TRBJ2-7; 7 bases fit TRBD2. The TCR was taken from a man aged 18 to 35 in good health. Some clones in this sample may be carry-over from other donors' samples. CDR3 DNA sequence: TGTGCCAGCAGCCCCAGTAGACTAGCCGCCGGGTACGAGCAGTACTTC. This codes for CASSPSRLAAGYEQYF.